These T cell receptor beta chains were read from a single sample in a study of blood T cell repertoires in COVID-19. The assay was immunoSEQ multiplex PCR, and TCRdb's table has in-frame clones only and misses some. The sample holds some 240,000 clones, 80% to 90% seen once. The specimen sequenced was peripheral blood. These receptors were taken from a woman in her 70s with COVID-19, enrolled during active disease. Both conserved end residues are part of each CDR3. D genes are given only for firm matches. Clone size is given for some rows only: seen once, a few or many times, or a class if the clone is expanded.

d_gene	abundance	j_gene	v_gene	CDR3nt	CDR3aa
NA	NA	TRBJ1-5	TRBV18	TGTGCCAGCTCACCGGAAGAGGGTCAGCCCCAGCATTTT	CASSPEEGQPQHF
NA	few	TRBJ1-1	TRBV3-1/TRBV3-2	TGTGCCAGCAGCCAAGGGTTCAGAACTGAAGCTTTCTTT	CASSQGFRTEAFF
NA	NA	TRBJ2-7	TRBV20-1	TGCAGTGCTAGTCCCCAGTACGAGCAGTACTTC	CSASPQYEQYF
TRBD2	NA	TRBJ2-3	TRBV18	TGTGCCAGCTCACGTCGGGGGGGAAGGAGCACAGATACGCAGTATTTT	CASSRRGGRSTDTQYF
TRBD1	NA	TRBJ1-5	TRBV11-3	TGTGCCAGCATCCTCAGGGACAGGACCAATCAGCCCCAGCATTTT	CASILRDRTNQPQHF
TRBD1	NA	TRBJ1-3	TRBV28	TGTGCCAGCAGTATACGGACAGGAAGTGGAAACACCATATATTTT	CASSIRTGSGNTIYF
NA	NA	TRBJ1-5	TRBV28	TGTGCCAGCAGTTTACACGGAGATAATCAGCCCCAGCATTTT	CASSLHGDNQPQHF
TRBD2	NA	TRBJ2-1	TRBV28	TGTGCCAGCAGCCAGACTAGCGGGAGTCGTAATGAGCAGTTCTTC	CASSQTSGSRNEQFF
NA	NA	TRBJ1-3	TRBV5-4	TGTGCCAGCAGCTTGGAAAGGGGGACGAGAAACACCATATATTTT	CASSLERGTRNTIYF
TRBD2	NA	TRBJ2-2	TRBV3-1/TRBV3-2	TGTGCCAGCCGAACCGGGACTAGCACCGGGGAGCTGTTTTTT	CASRTGTSTGELFF
NA	NA	TRBJ2-3	TRBV28	TGTGCCAGCAGTTTATTGGTCGGGAGCCCAGATACGCAGTATTTT	CASSLLVGSPDTQYF
TRBD2	NA	TRBJ2-3	TRBV27	TGTGCCAGCAGTTTATTTGGACTAGCGGGACACACAGATACGCAGTATTTT	CASSLFGLAGHTDTQYF
NA	NA	TRBJ2-2	TRBV10-3	TGTGCCATCAGGAGGGAGCCCGGGGAGCTGTTTTTT	CAIRREPGELFF
TRBD1	NA	TRBJ1-4	TRBV6-1	TGTGCCAGCAGTGCGGGACAGCTTGCAACTAATGAAAAACTGTTTTTT	CASSAGQLATNEKLFF
NA	NA	TRBJ1-1	TRBV7-8	TGTGCCAGCAGCTTAGGACAGCTCATGAACACTGAAGCTTTCTTT	CASSLGQLMNTEAFF
TRBD1	NA	TRBJ1-5	TRBV28	TGTGCCAGCAGTTCATCGGGACAGGGGTTGGAGCCCCAGCATTTT	CASSSSGQGLEPQHF
NA	NA	TRBJ1-2	TRBV18	TGTGCCAGCTCACCATTACGGACAGAAGGCTACACCTTC	CASSPLRTEGYTF
TRBD1	NA	TRBJ1-3	TRBV7-6	TGTGCCAGCAGCTTAGAGGGCAGGGGGTCGTGGTCTGGAAACACCATATATTTT	CASSLEGRGSWSGNTIYF
TRBD1	NA	TRBJ1-2	TRBV25-1	TGTGCCAGCAGTGTTACAGGGGGTAGTGGCTACACCTTC	CASSVTGGSGYTF
TRBD1	NA	TRBJ1-2	TRBV28	TGTGCCAGCAGTTCAACCTGGGACAGTACTAACTATGGCTACACCTTC	CASSSTWDSTNYGYTF
NA	NA	TRBJ2-7	TRBV18	TGTGCCAGCTCATTAGAGTCCTACGAGCAGTACTTC	CASSLESYEQYF
NA	once	TRBJ2-1	TRBV2	TGTGCCAGCTCCTTAGAGACTTACAATGAGCAGTTCTTC	CASSLETYNEQFF
NA	few	TRBJ2-3	TRBV9	TGTGCCAGCAGCGGTCCGGGACATCCTAAGTCGGATACGCAGTATTTT	CASSGPGHPKSDTQYF
NA	NA	TRBJ1-4	TRBV28	TGTGCCAGCAGTAATGGCCGACACGAAAAACTGTTTTTT	CASSNGRHEKLFF
NA	NA	TRBJ1-1	TRBV20-1	TGCAGTGTCATGTTGTCTGAAGCTTTCTTT	CSVMLSEAFF
NA	once	TRBJ2-1	TRBV12-2	TGTGCAAGTCGCTTAGGAAGCCAAAAAAGTTTCTTC	CASRLGSQKSFF
TRBD1	NA	TRBJ1-2	TRBV4-3	TGCGCCAGCAGCCGCAAGCCGGACAGGGGGCTAGAGGGCTACACCTTC	CASSRKPDRGLEGYTF
NA	NA	TRBJ2-3	TRBV5-1	TGCGCCAGCAGCTCCAGCGGATATCGCACAGATACGCAGTATTTT	CASSSSGYRTDTQYF
NA	NA	TRBJ2-7	TRBV3-1/TRBV3-2	TGTGCCAGCAGCCTTTCCCTGGGCATCCCCGAGCAGTACTTC	CASSLSLGIPEQYF
TRBD1	NA	TRBJ2-7	TRBV15	TGTGCCACCAGCAGGGATGGACAGGGAAGCTACGAGCAGTACTTC	CATSRDGQGSYEQYF
NA	NA	TRBJ1-5	TRBV6-1	TGTGCCAGCAGTGCTACAGGTCCGAATAGCAATCAGCCCCAGCATTTT	CASSATGPNSNQPQHF
TRBD2	once	TRBJ2-1	TRBV6-5	TGTGCCAGCAGTTACAGGGCTAGCGGTTACTACAATGAGCAGTTCTTC	CASSYRASGYYNEQFF
NA	NA	TRBJ2-1	TRBV18	TGTGCCAGCTCACTGCAGGGGCAGGGCAATGAGCAGTTCTTC	CASSLQGQGNEQFF
NA	NA	TRBJ2-1	TRBV4-1	TGCGCCAGCAGCCAACCTTGGGACAAAGACAATGAGCAGTTCTTC	CASSQPWDKDNEQFF
TRBD1	NA	TRBJ1-6	TRBV9	TGTGCCAGCAGCGTAGGGGACAGGGGAGCTTCACCCCTCCACTTT	CASSVGDRGASPLHF
NA	once	TRBJ1-1	TRBV4-1	TGCGCCAGCAGCCATCTTGGGCAGCAAGAAGCTTTCTTT	CASSHLGQQEAFF
TRBD2	NA	TRBJ2-5	TRBV4-1	TGCGCCAGCAGTCGGCGGGAGGGCCAAGAGACCCAGTACTTC	CASSRREGQETQYF
TRBD1	NA	TRBJ1-2	TRBV2	TGTGCCAGCAGGGGGCATGGGACAGACTATGGCTACACCTTC	CASRGHGTDYGYTF
TRBD1	NA	TRBJ2-4	TRBV3-1/TRBV3-2	TGTGCCAGCAGCGAGACAGGGGTCAAAAACATTCAGTACTTC	CASSETGVKNIQYF
NA	NA	TRBJ2-5	TRBV29-1	TGCAGCGCCTTTAGAGGCAGAGAGACCCAGTACTTC	CSAFRGRETQYF
TRBD1	NA	TRBJ1-1	TRBV30	TGTGCCTGGAGCGGACAGGGTCCAGCTTTCTTT	CAWSGQGPAFF
NA	NA	TRBJ2-3	TRBV7-3	TGTGCCAGCAGCTTAAACGGGAGAGTAGATACGCAGTATTTT	CASSLNGRVDTQYF
TRBD2	NA	TRBJ2-1	TRBV5-1	TGCGCCAGCAGCGGACTAGCGGGAGGGATCAATGAGCAGTTCTTC	CASSGLAGGINEQFF
NA	NA	TRBJ1-4	TRBV3-1/TRBV3-2	TGTGCCAGCAGCCCCTTACGGACTGTTGCAACTAATGAAAAACTGTTTTTT	CASSPLRTVATNEKLFF
TRBD1	once	TRBJ1-1	TRBV3-1/TRBV3-2	TGTGCCAGCAGACAGGGGGTGGGTAACACTGAAGCTTTCTTT	CASRQGVGNTEAFF
NA	NA	TRBJ1-5	TRBV3-1/TRBV3-2	TGTGCCAGCAGCCAAGATACCACAGGGAATCAGCCCCAGCATTTT	CASSQDTTGNQPQHF
NA	few	TRBJ2-7	TRBV6-5	TGTGCCAGCAGCCGGGAACCTTTCTCCTACGAGCAGTACTTC	CASSREPFSYEQYF
TRBD2	NA	TRBJ2-3	TRBV4-3	TGCGCCAGCAGCCACAGGACTAGTCATGATACGCAGTATTTT	CASSHRTSHDTQYF
NA	NA	TRBJ2-5	TRBV7-7	TGTGCTAGCAGCCCTGGGGGGGGGCGACTGGAGACCCAGTACTTC	CASSPGGGRLETQYF
NA	NA	TRBJ1-2	TRBV4-2	TGTGCCAGCAGCCAAGATCGAACAATTGGGGGCCTGTCCTATGGCTACACCTTC	CASSQDRTIGGLSYGYTF
TRBD2	many	TRBJ2-7	TRBV7-8	TGTGCCAGCAGCGCCGGGACTAGCGGGAGGGAGTTTGTCTACGAGCAGTACTTC	CASSAGTSGREFVYEQYF
NA	NA	TRBJ1-3	TRBV10-3	TGTGCCATCAGGGAGTCCGGACAGTTAGACTCTGGAAACACCATATATTTT	CAIRESGQLDSGNTIYF
TRBD1	NA	TRBJ1-2	TRBV7-9	TGTGCCAGCAGCTGGGACAGGTCTAACTATGGCTACACCTTC	CASSWDRSNYGYTF
NA	once	TRBJ1-2	TRBV9	TGTGCCAGCAGCCCGGAGGGATATGGCTACACCTTC	CASSPEGYGYTF
NA	once	TRBJ2-1	TRBV7-6	TGTGCCAGCAGCTTTTCCGGCGGGCCCTCCTACAATGAGCAGTTCTTC	CASSFSGGPSYNEQFF
NA	NA	TRBJ1-1	TRBV18	TGTGCCAGCTCACAAACAGGGACTGAAGCTTTCTTT	CASSQTGTEAFF
NA	NA	TRBJ1-6	TRBV27	TGTGCCAGCAGTTTGGAGGGAGTAGCGACACCCCTCCACTTT	CASSLEGVATPLHF